This T cell receptor (beta chain) was identified in a study of blood T cell repertoires in COVID-19 (dated by TCRdb to between 2020 and 2021). In terms of the full investigation: Samples from collaborators originated in the United States, Italy and Spain and spanned both the acute and convalescent phases of COVID-19. The material from the prospective study consisted of cDNA or gDNA derived from T cells, B-cell-depleted T cells, or PBMCs. Deeply sampled blood TCRbeta repertoires from subjects exposed to, actively infected with, or recovered from COVID-19 were included in the dataset. A freely available public database, intended as a resource for researchers studying the immune response to SARS-CoV-2, is where the repertoires were released. Samples came from the ongoing ImmuneRACE study (first 160 participants) plus 1,254 subjects from 6 global collaborators. The sample metadata nearly always contained a de-identified subject ID, COVID-19 status, age in years and sex. Where available, HLA class I and class II types were obtained from metadata supplied by the sample provider rather than from assay-based typing. Points the paper makes about the study in general: The amount of clinical and demographic metadata varied by source and participant and was provided uncurated.

One collaborating source in Seattle enrolled patients during active infection and followed them longitudinally through the course of disease. The collaborating institutions used their own protocols to collect whole blood in K2EDTA tubes. For TCRbeta analysis, collaborators shipped samples as frozen whole blood, isolated PBMCs, or DNA extracted from either of those sample types. TCRbeta CDR3 regions were amplified from genomic DNA using the immunoSEQ Assay, a bias-controlled multiplex PCR. As for the authors' bioinformatics: The number of nucleated cells in each sample was estimated by amplification of reference gene primers within the assay. To quantify the absolute abundance of each unique TCRbeta CDR3 rearrangement, sequence reads were collapsed and filtered. For each sample, productive Simpson clonality was calculated by taking the square root of Simpson's diversity index across productive rearrangements. As stored in TCRdb, this immuneACCESS dataset retains in-frame rearrangements with V and J assigned. A fraction of the clones does not appear; measured against another copy, unresolved V genes explain less than half of the discrepancy, and the remainder lacks a known reason. V and J calls plus clone size are reproduced from that table; the DNA served to infer D and trimming. Counted in this sample were 150,000 or so clones; about 89% of them appeared once. The ten largest clones take up approximately 10% of the sample.

As regards this clone: Its target antigen remains unknown. No much larger clone is present one base from it, and per-base qualities are unavailable.

The cysteine opens and the phenylalanine closes a CDR3 of 15 amino acids. Left in the record is the CDR3 DNA by itself, 45 bases read in frame from the first base. V is cut by 5 bases and J by 4 bases, and the space between the germline ends is 15 bases. The germline V gene supplies CDR1 SGHVS and CDR2 FQNEAQ. Sample: peripheral blood. The chain is assembled from TRBV7-8 and TRBJ2-1, with TRBD1 perhaps the D gene, on 5 matching bases. The receptor was derived from a woman aged 70-85 years with COVID-19, enrolled during active disease. CDR3 region: CASSGSSTAYNEQFF. The nucleotide sequence is TGTGCCAGCAGCGGAAGTTCGACAGCGTACAATGAGCAGTTCTTC.